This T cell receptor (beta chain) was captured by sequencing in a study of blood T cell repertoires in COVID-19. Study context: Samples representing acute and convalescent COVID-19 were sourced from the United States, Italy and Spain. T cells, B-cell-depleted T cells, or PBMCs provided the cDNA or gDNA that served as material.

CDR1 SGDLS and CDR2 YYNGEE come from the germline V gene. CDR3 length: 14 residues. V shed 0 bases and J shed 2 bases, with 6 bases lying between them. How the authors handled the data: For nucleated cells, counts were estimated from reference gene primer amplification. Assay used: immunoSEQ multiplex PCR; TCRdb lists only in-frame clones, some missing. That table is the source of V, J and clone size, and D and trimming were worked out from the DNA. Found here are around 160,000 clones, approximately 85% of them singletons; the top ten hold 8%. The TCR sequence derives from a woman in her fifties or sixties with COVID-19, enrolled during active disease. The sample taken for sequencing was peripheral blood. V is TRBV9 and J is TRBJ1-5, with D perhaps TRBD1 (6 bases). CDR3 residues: CASSVEGGNQPQHF. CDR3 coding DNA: TGTGCCAGCAGCGTAGAGGGGGGCAATCAGCCCCAGCATTTT. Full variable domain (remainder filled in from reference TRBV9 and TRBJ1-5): DSGVTQTPKHLITATGQRVTLRCSPRSGDLSVYWYQQSLDQGLQFLIQYYNGEERAKGNILERFSAQQFPDLHSELNLSSLELGDSALYFCASSVEGGNQPQHFGDGTRLSIL.